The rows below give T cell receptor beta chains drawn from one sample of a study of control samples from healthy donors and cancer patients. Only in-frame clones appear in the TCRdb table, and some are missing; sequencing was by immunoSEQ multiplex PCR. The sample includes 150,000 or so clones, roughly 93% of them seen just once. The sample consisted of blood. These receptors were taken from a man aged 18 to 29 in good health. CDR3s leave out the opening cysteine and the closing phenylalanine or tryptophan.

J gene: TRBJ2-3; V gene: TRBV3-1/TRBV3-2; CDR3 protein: ASSQDFGGGGTDTQY
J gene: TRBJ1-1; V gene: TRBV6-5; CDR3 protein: ASSPSTTGEAF
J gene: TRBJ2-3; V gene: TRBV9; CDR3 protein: ASSGTGDADTQY
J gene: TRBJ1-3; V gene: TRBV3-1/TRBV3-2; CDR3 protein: ASSGEPFSGNTIY
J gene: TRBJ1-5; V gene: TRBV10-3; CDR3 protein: AIGTGHGNQPQH
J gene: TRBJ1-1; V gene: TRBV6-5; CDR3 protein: ASSLQGRMNTEAF
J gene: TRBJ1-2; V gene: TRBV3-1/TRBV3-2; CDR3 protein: ASSQGQGDYGYT
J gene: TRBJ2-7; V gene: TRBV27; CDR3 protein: ASSLAGFNYEQY
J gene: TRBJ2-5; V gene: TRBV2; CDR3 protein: ASSVGLAGVETQY
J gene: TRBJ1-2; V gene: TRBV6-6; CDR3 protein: ASTEEGAGFYGYT
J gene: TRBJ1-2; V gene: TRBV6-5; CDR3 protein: ASSPLEGSFGYT
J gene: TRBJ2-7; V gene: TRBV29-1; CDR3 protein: SVDRGPYEQY
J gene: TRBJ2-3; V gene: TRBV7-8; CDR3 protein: ASSSRLPMDTQY
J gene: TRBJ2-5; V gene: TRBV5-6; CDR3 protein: ASTPDRGPQETQY
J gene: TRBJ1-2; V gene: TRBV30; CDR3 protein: AWRPNPGYGYT
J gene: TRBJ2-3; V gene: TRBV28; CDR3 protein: ASSLSIAGGTDTQY
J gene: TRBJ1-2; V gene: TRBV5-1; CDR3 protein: ASSGTGGAYGYT
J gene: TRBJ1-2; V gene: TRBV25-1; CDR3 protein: ASSEYYWENVYGYT
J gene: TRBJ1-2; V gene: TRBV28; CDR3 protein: ASSLILGDGYT
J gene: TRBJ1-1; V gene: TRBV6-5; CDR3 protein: ASSFDSKTEAF
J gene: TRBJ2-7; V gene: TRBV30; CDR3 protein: AWKGGYEQY
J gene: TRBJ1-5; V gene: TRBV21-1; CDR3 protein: ASSKGKGRQIDQPQH
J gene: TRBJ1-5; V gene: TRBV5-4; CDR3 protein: ASSSNPNQPQH
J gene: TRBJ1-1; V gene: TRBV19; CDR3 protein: ASSIGKGINTEAF